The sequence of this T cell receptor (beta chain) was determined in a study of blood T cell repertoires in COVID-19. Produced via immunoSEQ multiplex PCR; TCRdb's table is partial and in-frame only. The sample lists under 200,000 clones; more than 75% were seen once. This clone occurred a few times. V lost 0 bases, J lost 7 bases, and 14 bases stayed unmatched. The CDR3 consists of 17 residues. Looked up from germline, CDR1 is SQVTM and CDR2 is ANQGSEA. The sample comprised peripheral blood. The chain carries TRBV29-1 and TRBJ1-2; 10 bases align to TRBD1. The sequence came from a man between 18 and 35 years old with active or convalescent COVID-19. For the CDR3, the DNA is TGCAGCGTTGAAGATCCCCGGGACAGGGGCCGCCTGGGTGGCTACACCTTC. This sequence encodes CSVEDPRDRGRLGGYTF.